The 7 T cell receptor beta chains below were found in one sample sequenced in a study of regulatory T cells in long-lasting Graves disease. The TCR beta library used iRepertoire HTBI primers with Arm-PCR amplification of CDR3. TCRdb passed the multiplex PCR reads through MiXCR, listing each CDR3 protein once. The data show 350,000 to 450,000 distinct CDR3 sequences, roughly 23% seen once. Regarding time point: persistent/refractory GD, antithyroid drugs over 5 years with positive TRAb. From PBMCs, RNA was extracted and then used to make the TCR library. The sample was peripheral blood mononuclear cells (PBMCs), taken when the disease was refractory, from a patient treated with antithyroid drugs. The source is a woman between 35 and 50 years old with Graves disease.

There are a few counts of this clonotype. The chain is built from TRBV6-1 and TRBJ2-7; the D gene is possibly TRBD1 (6 bases). CDR3 length: 15 residues. Per germline, CDR1 MNHNS and CDR2 SASEGT. Trimming left V 3 bases short and J 4 bases short, with 16 bases between. The DNA for the CDR3 is TGTGCCAGCAGTGACAGAGGCAGGGGTCGTTACGAGCAGTACTTC. Its protein is CASSDRGRGRYEQYF.

This clonotype was recorded many times. The DNA for the CDR3 is TGTGCCAGCAGCCGCTGGGAGACCCAGTACTTC. Its translation: CASSRWETQYF. The chain joins TRBV11-3 to TRBJ2-5; no clear D gene. The CDR3 loop spans 11 amino acids. Germline loops: CDR1 SGHNT, CDR2 YENEEA. V was shortened by 5 bases and J by 5 bases, with 6 bases between the two germline ends.

To note about this clonotype: This may arise from a read error, as a much more abundant clone is one base away. J is TRBJ1-1 and V is TRBV20-1; D gene uncertain. The CDR3 spans 11 residues. Trimming took off 3 bases at V and 4 bases at J, with 6 bases between the two ends. Germline-derived CDR1 and CDR2 are DFQATT and SNEGSKA (reference sequence). CDR3 sequence: CSARSVTEAFF. In DNA form, the CDR3 reads TGCAGTGCTAGGAGCGTCACTGAAGCTTTCTTT.

This clonotype was observed many times. The gene calls are TRBV15 and TRBJ2-7; D gene ambiguous. V dropped 1 base and J dropped 4 bases, with 11 bases sitting between them. This CDR3 is 14 amino acids long. From germline, CDR1 is LNHNV and CDR2 YYDKDF (reference sequence). Here the CDR3 reads CATSRGLSAYEQYF. DNA for the CDR3: TGTGCCACCAGCAGAGGCCTCTCAGCGTACGAGCAGTACTTC.

This clonotype was counted ten times or more. This sequence joins TRBV12-3 or TRBV12-4 and TRBJ2-5, with TRBD2 matching 7 bases. This CDR3 is 13 amino acids long. Trimming removed 1 base from V and 9 bases from J; junction bases left unmatched: 5. The CDR3 DNA reads TGTGCCAGCAGTTTAGGCGGGGCGGGGGCCCAGTACTTC. Translated, it gives CASSLGGAGAQYF.

On this clonotype: A much larger clonotype is one base distant, so this may be a read error. J is TRBJ2-7 and V is TRBV11-2; TRBD2 matches 11 bases. CDR1 SGHAT and CDR2 FQNNGV come from the germline V gene. The CDR3 is 16 amino acids. The CDR3 spells CASSLVPLAGGHERYF. CDR3 bases: TGTGCCAGCAGCTTAGTTCCCCTAGCGGGAGGCCACGAGCGGTACTTC.

This chain joins TRBV5-1 and TRBJ2-5, with D perhaps matching TRBD1 (6 bases). Germline V gene lookup returns CDR1 SGHRS and CDR2 YFSETQ. The CDR3 sequence is 14 residues long. Trimming took off 2 bases at V and 0 bases at J, with 8 bases between the two ends. CDR3 amino acids: CASSLGQNQETQYF. CDR3 coding DNA: TGCGCCAGCAGCTTAGGACAGAACCAAGAGACCCAGTACTTC.